This T cell receptor (beta chain) emerged from a study of blood T cell repertoires in COVID-19. Study background: Nucleic acid was either cDNA or gDNA, and it came from T cells, B-cell-depleted T cells, or PBMCs.

Those enrolled in Seattle joined during active infection and were followed longitudinally afterward. Repertoires were generated with immunoSEQ multiplex PCR, while TCRdb's copy carries only in-frame clones and drops some. The data show approximately 97,000 clones, roughly 92% seen once. J was trimmed by 4 bases and V by 8 bases; bases with no gene match: 3. The CDR3 has 13 amino acids. Per the germline V gene, CDR1 is KGHDR and CDR2 is SFDVKD. This clonotype originated in a woman aged 50 to 65 with COVID-19, enrolled during active disease. Material for sequencing was peripheral blood. The chain has TRBV24-1 and TRBJ2-3; 9 bases agree with TRBD1. CDR3 protein: CATKGQGADTQYF. In DNA, the CDR3 is TGTGCCACCAAGGGACAGGGAGCAGATACGCAGTATTTT.